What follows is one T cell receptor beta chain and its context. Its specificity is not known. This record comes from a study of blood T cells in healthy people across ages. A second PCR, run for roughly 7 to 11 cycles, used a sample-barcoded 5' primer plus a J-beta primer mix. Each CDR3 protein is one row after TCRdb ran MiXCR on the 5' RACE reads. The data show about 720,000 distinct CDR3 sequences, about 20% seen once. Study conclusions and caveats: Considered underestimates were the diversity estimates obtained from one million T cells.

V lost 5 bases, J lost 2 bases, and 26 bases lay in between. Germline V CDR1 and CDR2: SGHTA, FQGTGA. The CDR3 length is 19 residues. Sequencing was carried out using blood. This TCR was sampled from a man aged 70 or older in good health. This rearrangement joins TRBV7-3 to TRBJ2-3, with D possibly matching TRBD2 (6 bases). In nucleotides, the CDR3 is TGTGCCAGCAGCGCGTCCCCGGGCGGGACCGGTTCTAACACAGATACGCAGTATTTT. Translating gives CASSASPGGTGSNTDTQYF.